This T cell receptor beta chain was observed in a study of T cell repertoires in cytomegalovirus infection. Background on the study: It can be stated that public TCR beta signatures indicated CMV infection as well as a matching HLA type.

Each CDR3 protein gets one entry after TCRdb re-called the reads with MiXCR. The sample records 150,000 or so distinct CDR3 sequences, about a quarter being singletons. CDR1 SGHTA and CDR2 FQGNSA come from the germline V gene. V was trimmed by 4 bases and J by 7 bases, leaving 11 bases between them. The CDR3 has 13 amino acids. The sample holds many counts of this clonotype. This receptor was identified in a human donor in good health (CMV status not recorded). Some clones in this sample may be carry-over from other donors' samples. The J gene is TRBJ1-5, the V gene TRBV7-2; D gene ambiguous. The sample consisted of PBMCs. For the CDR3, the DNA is TGTGCCAGCAGCTCCGTTGGAGGCCAGCCCCAGCATTTT. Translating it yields CASSSVGGQPQHF. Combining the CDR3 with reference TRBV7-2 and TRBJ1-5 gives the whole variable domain GAGVSQSPSNKVTEKGKDVELRCDPISGHTALYWYRQSLGQGLEFLIYFQGNSAPDKSGLPSDRFSAERTGGSVSTLTIQRTQQEDSAVYLCASSSVGGQPQHFGDGTRLSIL.